The 2 T cell receptor beta chains presented below share a single source sample, sequenced in a study of CD8 T cells in ankylosing spondylitis. Each CDR3 protein gets one entry after TCRdb re-called the 5' RACE reads with MiXCR. The profile shows 150,000 to 250,000 distinct CDR3 sequences, around 13% of them singletons. Sequenced input: blood, either unsorted or a sorted T cell fraction (not recorded which). The source is a male donor with ankylosing spondylitis or in good health (not recorded which).

This clonotype turned up a few times. The chain carries TRBV15 and TRBJ1-1; D ambiguous. From germline, CDR1 is LNHNV and CDR2 YYDKDF (reference sequence). V lost 3 bases, J lost 11 bases, and 13 bases lay in between. The CDR3 extends over 12 amino acids. This CDR3 reads CATSRGSPEAFF. The CDR3 DNA sequence: TGTGCCACCAGCAGGGGCAGTCCGGAGGCTTTCTTT.

The rearrangement links TRBV4-1 to TRBJ2-1, with a tentative D call TRBD2 (6 bases). CDR1 MGHRA and CDR2 YSYEKL come from the germline V gene. This CDR3 spans 14 amino acids. V was trimmed by 3 bases and J by 4 bases, leaving 10 bases between them. The CDR3 DNA reads TGCGCCAGCAGCCACGTTCGGGGGTACAATGAGCAGTTCTTC. It yields the protein CASSHVRGYNEQFF.